This note documents a single T cell receptor beta chain sequence. Its specificity is not known. Repeated repertoire sampling spanned the course of chemoradiotherapy. Germline V gene sequence: CDR1 SGDLS, CDR2 YYNGEE. Trimming took off 1 base at V and 0 bases at J, with 11 bases between the two ends. This CDR3 has 17 amino acids. Clones were read by immunoSEQ multiplex PCR, and TCRdb kept only the in-frame ones, dropping some. The sample records more than 10,000 clones, roughly 90% being singletons. This record comes from a study of chemoradiotherapy in HPV16-positive cancers. In the study overall: Candidate HPV-specific clones and shared TCR motifs came from two HPV16-positive patients.

The study, taken as a whole, reports: Candidate HPV-specific clones and E7-related TCR motifs grew in tumor during treatment. For HPV16-positive patients, expanding HPV-responsive T cells associated with longer recurrence-free survival.

This chain joins TRBV9 and TRBJ1-6; a weak D match, TRBD1 (5 bases). This receptor was identified in a human donor with HPV-associated anogenital cancer. Sequenced here: blood, sampled from a patient who underwent chemoradiotherapy. The chain's CDR3 is CASSVRGVSSYNSPLHF. CDR3 nucleotide sequence: TGTGCCAGCAGCGTAAGGGGAGTGAGCTCCTATAATTCACCCCTCCACTTT.